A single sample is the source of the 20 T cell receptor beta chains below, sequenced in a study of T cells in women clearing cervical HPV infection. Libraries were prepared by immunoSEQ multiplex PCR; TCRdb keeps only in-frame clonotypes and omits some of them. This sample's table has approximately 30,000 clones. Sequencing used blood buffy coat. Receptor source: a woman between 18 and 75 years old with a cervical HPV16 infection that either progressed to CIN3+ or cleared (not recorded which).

The CDR3 here is CASSPLTVNTEAFF. CDR3 bases read: TGTGCCAGCAGCCCGCTGACTGTGAACACTGAA. This rearrangement joins TRBV5-4 to TRBJ1-1, with D uncertain. The CDR3 goes on 3 residues after the read ends, and that part is filled in from the germline J gene. V dropped 4 bases and J dropped 0 bases, with 10 bases sitting between them. CDR1 and CDR2 (germline): SGHNT, YYREEE (reference sequence). This CDR3 contains 14 residues.

The CDR3 bases that were read are TGTGCCAGTTCGGGACAGGGGATCACTAATGAAAAA. Protein sequence: CASSGQGITNEK. In full, the CDR3 is CASSGQGITNEKLFF. The chain carries TRBV2 and TRBJ1-4; 10 bases map to TRBD1. The sequence runs out 3 residues before the end of the CDR3; the remainder is reconstructed from the germline J gene. V lost 9 bases to trimming and J lost 2 bases; unmatched junction nucleotides: 6. CDR3 length: 15 amino acids. Germline values: CDR1 SNHLY, CDR2 FYNNEI.

The CDR3 sequence: CAWRTGGPTEAFF. The covered CDR3 bases are TGTGCCTGGAGGACGGGGGGGCCGACTGAA. The J gene is TRBJ1-1, the V gene TRBV30; possible D gene TRBD1, 6 bases. With the read ending 3 residues before the CDR3 end, the germline J gene is used to fill in that end. Looked up from germline, CDR1 is GTSNPN and CDR2 is SVGIG (reference sequence). V was clipped by 3 bases and J by 5 bases, with 13 bases between them. This CDR3 contains 13 residues.

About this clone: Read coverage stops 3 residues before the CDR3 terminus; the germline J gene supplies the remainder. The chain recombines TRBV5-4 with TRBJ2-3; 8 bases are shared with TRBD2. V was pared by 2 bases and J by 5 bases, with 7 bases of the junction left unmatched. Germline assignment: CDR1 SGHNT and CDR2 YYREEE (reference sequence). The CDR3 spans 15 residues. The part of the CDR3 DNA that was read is TGTGCCAGCAGCTTAGTGGGGGCGGGGGGAGATACG. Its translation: CASSLVGAGGDT. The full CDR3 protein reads CASSLVGAGGDTQYF.

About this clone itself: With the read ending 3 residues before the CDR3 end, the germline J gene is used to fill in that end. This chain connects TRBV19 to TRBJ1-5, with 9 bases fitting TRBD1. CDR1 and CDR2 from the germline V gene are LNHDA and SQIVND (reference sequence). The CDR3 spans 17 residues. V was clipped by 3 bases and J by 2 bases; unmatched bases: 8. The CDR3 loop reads CASSILDRGSGNQPQHF. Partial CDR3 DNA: TGTGCCAGTAGTATTTTGGACAGGGGTAGCGGCAATCAGCCC.

The sequenced CDR3 bases are TGTGCCAGCAAAACCAGGGGAAAGAATTCACCC. It translates to CASKTRGKNSP. The whole CDR3 is CASKTRGKNSPLHF. V is TRBV6-2 or TRBV6-3 and J is TRBJ1-6; D is possibly TRBD1 (6 bases). The sequenced fragment ends 3 residues before the CDR3 boundary, so the rest is inferred from the germline J gene. V lost 7 bases, J lost 7 bases, and 14 bases lay in between. The germline V gene has CDR1 MNHEY and CDR2 SVGEGT. The CDR3 totals 14 residues.

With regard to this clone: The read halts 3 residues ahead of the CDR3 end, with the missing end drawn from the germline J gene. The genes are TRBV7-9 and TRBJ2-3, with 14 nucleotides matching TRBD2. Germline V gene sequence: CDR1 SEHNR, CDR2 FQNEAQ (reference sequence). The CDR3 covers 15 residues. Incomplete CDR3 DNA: TGTGCCAGCAGCTCGCAGACTAGCGGGGGGGAGACG. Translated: CASSSQTSGGET. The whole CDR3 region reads CASSSQTSGGETQYF.

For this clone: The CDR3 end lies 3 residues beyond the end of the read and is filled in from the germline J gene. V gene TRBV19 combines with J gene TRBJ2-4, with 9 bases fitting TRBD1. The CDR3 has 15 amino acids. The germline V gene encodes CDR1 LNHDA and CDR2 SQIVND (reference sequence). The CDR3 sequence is CASSSRDRVFYGQYF. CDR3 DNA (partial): TGTGCCAGTAGTAGTCGGGACAGGGTTTTTTATGGT. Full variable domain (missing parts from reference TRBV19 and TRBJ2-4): DGGITQSPKYLFRKEGQNVTLSCEQNLNHDAMYWYRQDPGQGLRLIYYSQIVNDFQKGDIAEGYSVSREKKESFPLTVTSAQKNPTAFYLCASSSRDRVFYGQYFGAGTRLSVL.

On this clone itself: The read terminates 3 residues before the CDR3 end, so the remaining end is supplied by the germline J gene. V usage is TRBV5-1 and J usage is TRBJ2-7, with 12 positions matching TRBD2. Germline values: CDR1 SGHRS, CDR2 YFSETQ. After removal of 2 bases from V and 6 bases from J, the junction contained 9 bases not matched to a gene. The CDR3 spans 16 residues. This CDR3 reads CASSFSPSGGASEQYF. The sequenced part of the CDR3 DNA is TGCGCCAGCAGCTTTTCGCCTAGCGGGGGGGCTAGCGAG.

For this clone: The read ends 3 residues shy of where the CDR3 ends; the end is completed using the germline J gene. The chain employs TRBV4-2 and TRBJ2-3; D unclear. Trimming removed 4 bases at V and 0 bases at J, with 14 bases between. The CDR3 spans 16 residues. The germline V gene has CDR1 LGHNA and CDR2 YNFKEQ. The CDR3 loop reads CASSPLQEASTDTQYF. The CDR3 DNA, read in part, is TGTGCCAGCAGCCCGCTTCAGGAAGCTAGCACAGATACG.

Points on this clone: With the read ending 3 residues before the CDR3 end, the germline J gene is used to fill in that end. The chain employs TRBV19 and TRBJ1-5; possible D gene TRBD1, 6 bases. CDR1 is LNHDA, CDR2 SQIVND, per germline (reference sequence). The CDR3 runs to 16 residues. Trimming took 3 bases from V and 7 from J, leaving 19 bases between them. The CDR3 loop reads CASSMLRGPSGQPQHF. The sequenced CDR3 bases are TGTGCCAGTAGTATGCTCAGGGGTCCATCGGGACAGCCC.

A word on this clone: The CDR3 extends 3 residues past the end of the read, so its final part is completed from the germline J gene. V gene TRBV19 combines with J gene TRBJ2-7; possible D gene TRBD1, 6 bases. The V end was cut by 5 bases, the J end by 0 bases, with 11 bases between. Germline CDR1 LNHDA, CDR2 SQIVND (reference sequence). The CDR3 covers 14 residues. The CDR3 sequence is CASSEYRVSYEQYF. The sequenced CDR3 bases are TGTGCCAGTAGTGAGTACAGGGTCTCCTACGAG. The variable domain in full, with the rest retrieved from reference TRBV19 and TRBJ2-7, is DGGITQSPKYLFRKEGQNVTLSCEQNLNHDAMYWYRQDPGQGLRLIYYSQIVNDFQKGDIAEGYSVSREKKESFPLTVTSAQKNPTAFYLCASSEYRVSYEQYFGPGTRLTVT.

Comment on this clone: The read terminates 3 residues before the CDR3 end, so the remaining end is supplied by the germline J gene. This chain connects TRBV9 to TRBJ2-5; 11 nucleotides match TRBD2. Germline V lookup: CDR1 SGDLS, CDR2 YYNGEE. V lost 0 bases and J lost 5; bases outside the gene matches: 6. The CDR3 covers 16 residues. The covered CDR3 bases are TGTGCCAGCAGCGTAGTGGTAGCGGGGGGGATCGAGACC. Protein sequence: CASSVVVAGGIET. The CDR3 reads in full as CASSVVVAGGIETQYF.

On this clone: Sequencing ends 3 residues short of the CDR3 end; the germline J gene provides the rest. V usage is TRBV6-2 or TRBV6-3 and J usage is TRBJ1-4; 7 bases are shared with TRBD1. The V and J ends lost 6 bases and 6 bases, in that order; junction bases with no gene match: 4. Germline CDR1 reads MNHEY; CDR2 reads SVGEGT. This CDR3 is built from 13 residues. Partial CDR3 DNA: TGTGCCAGCAGACTCGACAGGGATGAAAAA. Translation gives CASRLDRDEK. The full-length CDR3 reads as CASRLDRDEKLFF.

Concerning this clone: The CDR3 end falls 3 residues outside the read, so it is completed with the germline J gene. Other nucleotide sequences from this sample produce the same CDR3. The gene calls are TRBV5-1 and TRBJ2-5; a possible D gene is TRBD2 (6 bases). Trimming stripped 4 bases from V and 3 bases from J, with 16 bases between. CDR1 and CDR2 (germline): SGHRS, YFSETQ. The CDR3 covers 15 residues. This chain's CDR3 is CASSNGGLAKETQYF. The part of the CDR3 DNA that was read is TGCGCCAGCAGCAACGGGGGTTTAGCTAAAGAGACC.

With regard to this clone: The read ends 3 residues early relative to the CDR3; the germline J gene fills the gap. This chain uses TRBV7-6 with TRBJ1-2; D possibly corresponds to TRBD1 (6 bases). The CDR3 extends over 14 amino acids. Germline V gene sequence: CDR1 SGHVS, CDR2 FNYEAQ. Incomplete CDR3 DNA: TGTGCCAGCAGCTTAGCCCACAGGGTCCACGAC. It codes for CASSLAHRVHD. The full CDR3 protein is CASSLAHRVHDYTF.

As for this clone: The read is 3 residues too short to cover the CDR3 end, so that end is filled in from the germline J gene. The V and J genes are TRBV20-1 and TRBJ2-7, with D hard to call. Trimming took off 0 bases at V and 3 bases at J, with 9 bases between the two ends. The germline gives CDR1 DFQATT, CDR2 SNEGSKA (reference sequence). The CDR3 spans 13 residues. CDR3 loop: CSAREGRGYEQYF. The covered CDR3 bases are TGCAGTGCTAGAGAGGGCCGAGGCTACGAG.

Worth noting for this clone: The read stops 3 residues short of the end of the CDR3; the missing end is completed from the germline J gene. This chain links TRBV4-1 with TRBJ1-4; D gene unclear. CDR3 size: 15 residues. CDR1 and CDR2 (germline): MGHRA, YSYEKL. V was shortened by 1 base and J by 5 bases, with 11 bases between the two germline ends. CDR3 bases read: TGCGCCAGCAGCCAAGTCATAGACTACAATGAAAAA. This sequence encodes CASSQVIDYNEK. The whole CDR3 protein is CASSQVIDYNEKLFF.

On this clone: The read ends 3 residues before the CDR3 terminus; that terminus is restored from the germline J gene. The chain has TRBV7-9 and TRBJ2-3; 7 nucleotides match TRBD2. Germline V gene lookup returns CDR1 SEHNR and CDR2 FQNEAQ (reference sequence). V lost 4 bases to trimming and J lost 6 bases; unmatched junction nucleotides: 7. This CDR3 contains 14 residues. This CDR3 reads CASSSEGSGDTQYF. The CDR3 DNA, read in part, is TGTGCCAGCAGCTCAGAGGGTAGCGGGGATACG.

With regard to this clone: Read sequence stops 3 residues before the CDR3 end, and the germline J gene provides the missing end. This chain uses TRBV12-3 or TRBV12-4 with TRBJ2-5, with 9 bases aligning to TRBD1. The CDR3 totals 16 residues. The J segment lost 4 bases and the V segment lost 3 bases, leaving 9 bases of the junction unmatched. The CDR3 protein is CASSLGGQGLGETQYF. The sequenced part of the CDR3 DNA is TGTGCCAGCAGTTTGGGGGGACAGGGCTTGGGAGAGACC.